The clone carrying this TCR beta chain turned up a few times. The target antigen is unknown. The data originate from a study of T cell clones after liver transplantation. The CDR3 covers 12 residues. Looked up from germline, CDR1 is SNHLY and CDR2 is FYNNEI. Deletions cut 11 bases from V and 4 bases from J, with 14 bases between. Some clones are missing from TCRdb's copy, which holds only in-frame ones; the method was immunoSEQ multiplex PCR. The sample includes 45,000 to 55,000 clones, 70% to 85% of them seen just once. Points from the study as a whole: These preliminary findings come from unstandardized post-transplant sampling times.

The rearrangement joins TRBV2 to TRBJ1-1; maybe TRBD1 (5 bases). The clonotype originates from a human donor who received a liver transplant. This specimen consisted of CD4+ T cells from blood, obtained before liver transplant. The chain's CDR3 is CAGGRQVTEAFF. The CDR3 DNA follows: TGTGCCGGGGGACGGCAGGTCACTGAAGCTTTCTTT.